The 15 T cell receptor beta chains listed next were all sequenced from one sample in a study of Graves' ophthalmopathy and Graves' hyperthyroidism. TCR beta CDR3 amplification used RNA transcripts. An opening RT-PCR round employed HTBI primers and preceded a second-round multiplex PCR. TCRdb fed the multiplex PCR reads into MiXCR, producing one record per CDR3 protein. The table includes about 700,000 distinct CDR3 sequences, about two fifths detected once. The sample comprised peripheral blood. All receptors come from an adult man with Graves' ophthalmopathy.

This clonotype was seen repeatedly, ten times or more. This chain joins TRBV7-2 and TRBJ1-1; tentative D call: TRBD1 (6 bases). CDR3 length equals 15 residues. Germline CDR1 is SGHTA and CDR2 is FQGNSA. V gave up 5 bases and J gave up 3 bases, with 16 bases separating them. CDR3 protein: CASSPLDSSHTEAFF. The DNA for the CDR3 is TGTGCCAGCAGCCCCCTGGACAGTTCCCACACTGAAGCTTTCTTT.

This clonotype appeared many times. The CDR3 sequence is CASSPTGIYEQYF. CDR3 nucleotide sequence: TGTGCCAGCAGCCCGACAGGGATCTACGAGCAGTACTTC. This sequence joins TRBV3-1 and TRBJ2-7, with 7 bases that match TRBD1. Germline V CDR1 and CDR2: LGHDT, YNNKEL (reference sequence). This CDR3 spans 13 amino acids. Trimming took 4 bases from V and 3 from J; bases not matched to a gene: 3.

There are many counts of this clonotype. The CDR3: CASSQTGTAYEQYF. The CDR3 DNA reads as TGTGCCAGCAGCCAAACCGGGACAGCCTACGAGCAGTACTTC. The chain couples TRBV7-2 to TRBJ2-7, with TRBD1 identical over 7 bases. V shed 5 bases, J shed 2 bases, and the junction held 6 bases outside the gene matches. Germline V gene data show CDR1 as SGHTA and CDR2 as FQGNSA. The length of the CDR3 is 14 residues.

This clonotype was detected a few times. The chain recombines TRBV27 with TRBJ1-2; D is ambiguous. The germline V and J ends were trimmed by 8 bases and 4 bases, with 20 bases remaining between them. This CDR3 has 15 amino acids. Germline-derived CDR1 and CDR2 are MNHEY and SMNVEV (reference sequence). CDR3 protein: CASAWKPSSSYGYTF. CDR3 sequence (DNA): TGTGCCAGCGCCTGGAAACCTTCTTCAAGCTATGGCTACACCTTC.

This clonotype was recorded many times. V gene TRBV2 combines with J gene TRBJ1-4; D not certain. The V and J ends lost 4 bases and 0 bases respectively, with 9 bases between them. Germline CDR1 SNHLY, CDR2 FYNNEI. This CDR3 is 15 amino acids long. CDR3 DNA: TGTGCCAGCAGTGCCCCTGGGGCAACTAATGAAAAACTGTTTTTT. It yields the protein CASSAPGATNEKLFF. Filled out from reference TRBV2 and TRBJ1-4, the complete variable domain reads EPEVTQTPSHQVTQMGQEVILRCVPISNHLYFYWYRQILGQKVEFLVSFYNNEISEKSEIFDDQFSVERPDGSNFTLKIRSTKLEDSAMYFCASSAPGATNEKLFFGSGTQLSVL.

This chain links TRBV5-4 with TRBJ2-7; the D gene is possibly TRBD2 (6 bases). Germline loops: CDR1 SGHNT, CDR2 YYREEE (reference sequence). CDR3 length: 11 residues. Trimming left V 6 bases short and J 7 bases short, with 11 bases between. The CDR3 DNA reads TGTGCCAGCACGGGCGCGGGGGAGCAGTACTTC. This sequence encodes CASTGAGEQYF.

This clonotype was detected once. The chain couples TRBV29-1 to TRBJ1-2; D is unresolved. V gave up 4 bases and J gave up 0 bases, with 0 bases separating them. CDR3 size: 10 residues. Germline CDR1 is SQVTM and CDR2 is ANQGSEA. CDR3 amino acids: CSVANYGYTF. The CDR3 DNA reads as TGCAGCGTTGCTAACTATGGCTACACCTTC.

This clonotype was counted at least ten times. J is TRBJ1-4 and V is TRBV2; no clear D. CDR3 size: 14 residues. Germline values: CDR1 SNHLY, CDR2 FYNNEI. V lost 8 bases and J 2 bases, leaving 12 bases between the germline ends. CDR3 protein: CASSPGVTNEKLFF. DNA of the CDR3: TGTGCCAGCTCTCCCGGAGTGACTAATGAAAAACTGTTTTTT.

Concerning this clonotype: The DNA is omitted, as the CDR3 cannot be located on it reliably, and the CDR3 follows TCRdb's listing. The rearrangement joins TRBV25-1 to TRBJ2-2; the table's D call, TRBD1, has no DNA check behind it. The CDR3 comprises 15 residues, both ends counted. Germline V gene data show CDR1 as MGHDK and CDR2 as SYGVNS. This CDR3 is CASSQGSDQSGSCFF.

The sample holds many counts of this clonotype. The rearrangement links TRBV6-1 to TRBJ1-2; TRBD1 matches 8 bases. V was pared by 7 bases and J by 2 bases, with 12 bases of the junction left unmatched. Germline-derived CDR1 and CDR2 are MNHNS and SASEGT. CDR3 size: 16 residues. For the CDR3, the DNA is TGTGCCAGCAACCCTCAGGGGGCGACGGTGAACTATGGCTACACCTTC. Translation gives CASNPQGATVNYGYTF.

This clonotype was counted ten times or more. The rearrangement uses TRBV10-2 and TRBJ1-3; 8 bases fit TRBD1. J lost 8 bases, V lost 3 bases, and 9 bases had no gene match. The CDR3 runs 15 residues. Germline CDR1 is WSHSY and CDR2 is SAAADI. The CDR3, as DNA: TGCGCCAGCAGTGATGCGGGGACAGGCTTAGACACCATATATTTT. Translation gives CASSDAGTGLDTIYF.

This clonotype was counted between two and nine times. The CDR3 is CATSDLTSGDTQYF. Written as DNA, the CDR3 is TGTGCCACCAGTGATTTGACTAGCGGAGATACGCAGTATTTT. The rearrangement links TRBV24-1 to TRBJ2-3; 8 positions agree with TRBD2. CDR3 length: 14 amino acids. V gave up 0 bases and J gave up 5 bases; unmatched junction bases: 0. Germline lookup yields CDR1 KGHDR and CDR2 SFDVKD.

V is TRBV7-9 and J is TRBJ1-6, with TRBD1 identical over 11 bases. The V and J ends lost 11 bases and 10 bases, in that order; junction bases with no gene match: 13. Germline assignment: CDR1 SEHNR and CDR2 FQNEAQ (reference sequence). This CDR3 is 15 amino acids long. CDR3 in amino acids: CAWSAGQGAISPLHF. The CDR3 coding sequence is TGTGCCTGGAGCGCAGGACAGGGGGCAATCTCACCCCTCCACTTT.

In this sample, this clonotype turned up many times. V and J are TRBV5-1 and TRBJ1-1, with TRBD1 identical over 7 bases. The CDR3 loop spans 15 amino acids. V was clipped by 0 bases and J by 4 bases; unmatched bases: 6. Germline V lookup: CDR1 SGHRS, CDR2 YFSETQ. The chain's CDR3 is CASSLEGGGSTEAFF. The CDR3 bases are TGCGCCAGCAGCTTGGAAGGGGGCGGTAGCACTGAAGCTTTCTTT.

This clonotype was observed many times. This rearrangement joins TRBV7-2 to TRBJ1-2, with D perhaps matching TRBD1 (6 bases). Trimming pared 3 bases from V and 4 bases from J, leaving 12 bases between. Germline CDR1 is SGHTA and CDR2 is FQGNSA. This CDR3 is built from 14 residues. The CDR3 DNA follows: TGTGCCAGCAGCTTTTACAGGGAAGCCTATGGCTACACCTTC. It specifies CASSFYREAYGYTF.